Detailed here is one T cell receptor beta chain. This sample was included in a study of blood T cell repertoires in COVID-19. Study-wide background: Collection of acute and convalescent COVID-19 samples took place in the United States, Italy and Spain. PBMCs, B-cell-depleted T cells, or T cells were the source of the cDNA or gDNA that made up the material.

The CDR3 length is 18 residues. Germline values: CDR1 LGHDT, CDR2 YNNKEL (reference sequence). Trimming removed 0 bases from V and 4 bases from J; junction bases left unmatched: 8. Authors' data handling: Scientists estimated how many nucleated cells there were by amplifying reference gene primers. TCRdb's table, derived via immunoSEQ multiplex PCR, lists solely in-frame clones and lacks some. V and J calls and clone size are copied from that table; D and trimming were computed from the DNA. The sample includes a few hundred thousand clones, roughly nine tenths of them seen just once. The sample comprised peripheral blood. The V and J genes are TRBV3-1 (or the pseudogene TRBV3-2) and TRBJ1-3, with 11 bases lining up with TRBD1. This TCR derives from a man aged 35-49 years with acute or convalescent COVID-19. CDR3 protein: CASSQDLGQGASGNTIYF. The DNA for the CDR3 is TGTGCCAGCAGCCAAGACCTCGGACAGGGGGCTTCAGGAAACACCATATATTTT.